The clone carrying this TCR beta chain was seen a handful of times. A junction end diverges from the germline sequence, so it may reflect a read error. In TCRdb, the 5' RACE reads were re-called with MiXCR into one record per CDR3 protein. The sample has roughly 200,000 distinct CDR3 sequences, about 15% seen once. This specimen belongs to a study of identical twins. This CDR3 comprises 15 residues. Germline CDR1 reads SSHAT; CDR2 reads FNYEAQ (reference sequence). This sample also appeared in a second study, on T cells expressing NK-cell markers.

The origin of this receptor is a woman younger than 30 in good health. Sequenced sample: CD8+ T cells sorted from blood. The gene calls are TRBV7-7 and TRBJ2-1, with D hard to call. The CDR3 is CASSLDGNSYNEQFF. The CDR3 DNA reads TGTGCTAGCAGCTTAGATGGAAATTCCTACAATGAGCAGTTCTTC.